The 30 T cell receptor beta chains below all came from one sample that was sequenced in a study of post-analysis software for immune sequencing data (dated by TCRdb to 2014 to 2015). Here is what the overall study found, with its caveats: About 5 TRBV segments, including TRBV5-6, TRBV5-1 and TRBV20-1, were significantly more frequent in patients than controls.

The method was PCR. The data were produced on an Illumina HiSeq 2500. To reduce PCR and sequencing biases, unique molecular identifiers were built into the TCR beta cDNA libraries. Starting from the raw public reads, TCRdb applied fastp trimming at Q25, assembled clones with MiXCR and retained in-frame beta chains. Duplicate CDR3 protein sequences are folded into a single record with the most common DNA and genes. This sample comprises some 500,000 distinct CDR3 sequences, around 40% of them detected only once. The ten largest clones add up to about 12% of the sample. Which antigens these TCRs recognize remains unknown. Sequenced: blood. These receptors came from a girl between 10 and 17 years old with multiple sclerosis.

This clonotype was counted between two and nine times. This rearrangement joins TRBV20-1 to TRBJ2-7; unclear D gene. CDR3 length: 15 amino acids. Trimming took off 2 bases at V and 5 bases at J, with 19 bases between the two ends. Germline V gives CDR1 DFQATT, CDR2 SNEGSKA (reference sequence). CDR3 DNA sequence: TGCAGTGCTAGAAAGGACGGGCCTGAGAGCCACGAGCAGTACTTC. As protein: CSARKDGPESHEQYF.

This sequence joins TRBV7-2 and TRBJ2-2, with D unclear. Germline V lookup: CDR1 SGHTA, CDR2 FQGNSA. V was cut by 0 bases and J by 6 bases, with 14 bases left in between. CDR3 size: 16 residues. CDR3 sequence (DNA): TGTGCCAGCAGCTTAGCGTCTTCCCGAGGCGCCGGGGAGCTGTTTTTT. It yields the protein CASSLASSRGAGELFF.

This sequence joins TRBV9 and TRBJ2-7; D is perhaps TRBD1 (6 bases). V was pared by 4 bases and J by 3 bases, with 14 bases between. This CDR3 comprises 14 residues. Per the germline V gene, CDR1 is SGDLS and CDR2 is YYNGEE. CDR3 sequence: CASSPNRDFYEQYF. The CDR3 coding sequence is TGTGCCAGCAGCCCAAACAGGGATTTCTACGAGCAGTACTTC.

This chain links TRBV4-2 with TRBJ1-5, with D perhaps TRBD1 (5 bases). This CDR3 is 16 amino acids long. Per the germline V gene, CDR1 is LGHNA and CDR2 is YNFKEQ. V was clipped by 2 bases and J by 3 bases, with 14 bases between them. The DNA for the CDR3 is TGTGCCAGCAGCCAAAACGGGGACGGGGCCAATCAGCCCCAGCATTTT. As protein: CASSQNGDGANQPQHF.

The chain carries TRBV10-2 and TRBJ2-3; D is perhaps TRBD2 (5 bases). The length of the CDR3 is 14 residues. Between the trimmed V and J ends, which lost 2 bases and 2 bases, there was a span of 8 bases. Germline V gene sequence: CDR1 WSHSY, CDR2 SAAADI. DNA of the CDR3: TGCGCCAGCAGTGAGCGTGACTACACAGATACGCAGTATTTT. It codes for CASSERDYTDTQYF.

The chain is built from TRBV20-1 and TRBJ2-1, with D possibly matching TRBD2 (5 bases). V lost 0 bases, J lost 6 bases, and 9 bases lay in between. CDR1 is DFQATT, CDR2 SNEGSKA, per germline (reference sequence). The CDR3 extends over 13 amino acids. The CDR3 sequence is CSARDTSSNEQFF. The DNA of the CDR3 is TGCAGTGCTAGAGATACTAGTTCCAATGAGCAGTTCTTC.

The chain has TRBV12-3 or TRBV12-4 and TRBJ2-6, with 9 bases identical to TRBD1. The CDR3 contains 16 residues. V trimming: 6 bases; J trimming: 3 bases; junction bases outside the gene matches: 6. The DNA of the CDR3 is TGTGCCAGCAGCACGGGACAGGGCTTTGGGGCCAACGTCCTGACTTTC. The encoded protein is CASSTGQGFGANVLTF.

The chain couples TRBV18 to TRBJ2-7, with a tentative D call TRBD1 (6 bases). V lost 3 bases to trimming and J lost 2 bases, with 11 bases between them. Germline CDR1 and CDR2: KGHSH and LQKENI. This CDR3 is 14 amino acids long. DNA for the CDR3: TGTGCCAGCTCACCCCCAGGGACAACCTACGAGCAGTACTTC. Translating gives CASSPPGTTYEQYF.

The genes are TRBV15 and TRBJ1-5, with 7 positions matching TRBD1. The V gene's germline CDR1 is LNHNV and CDR2 YYDKDF (reference sequence). CDR3 size: 15 residues. V shed 1 base and J 5 bases; nucleotides not matched to a gene: 5. CDR3 protein: CATSRGTQGDQPQHF. The DNA of the CDR3 is TGTGCCACCAGCAGAGGAACCCAGGGGGATCAGCCCCAGCATTTT.

This clonotype was observed a handful of times. The rearrangement joins TRBV29-1 to TRBJ2-6; 8 bases agree with TRBD1. Trimming at V came to 0 bases and at J to 2 bases, leaving 9 bases not matched to a gene. The CDR3 is 18 amino acids. CDR1 and CDR2 (germline): SQVTM, ANQGSEA. The CDR3 reads CSVEEPGQVYAGANVLTF. The CDR3 region has the DNA TGCAGCGTTGAAGAGCCGGGACAGGTTTACGCTGGGGCCAACGTCCTGACTTTC.

The sample holds many counts of this clonotype. The chain recombines TRBV10-3 with TRBJ2-7; 7 bases fit TRBD2. The CDR3 covers 16 residues. The germline gives CDR1 ENHRY, CDR2 SYGVKD. After removal of 0 bases from V and 3 bases from J, the junction contained 8 bases not matched to a gene. The CDR3 region is CAISESPREAGYEQYF. In DNA, the CDR3 is TGTGCCATCAGTGAGTCACCCCGGGAGGCGGGCTACGAGCAGTACTTC.

V is TRBV2 and J is TRBJ1-2, with a tentative D call TRBD1 (5 bases). The CDR3 runs to 15 residues. In germline, CDR1 is SNHLY, CDR2 FYNNEI. V was trimmed by 5 bases and J by 1 base, leaving 14 bases between them. The CDR3 DNA is TGTGCCAGCAGTCTGGGAGGGGCCATTAACTATGGCTACACCTTC. Its translation: CASSLGGAINYGYTF.

The V and J genes are TRBV12-3 or TRBV12-4 and TRBJ1-1, with TRBD1 as a possible D gene (5 bases). The CDR3 sequence is 15 residues long. V lost 5 bases and J lost 5, with 18 bases in between. This CDR3 is CASSVSQGTGTEAFF. The CDR3 nucleotides are TGTGCCAGCAGTGTTTCCCAGGGAACAGGAACTGAAGCTTTCTTT.

This chain links TRBV29-1 with TRBJ2-5, with 11 bases fitting TRBD2. Per the germline V gene, CDR1 is SQVTM and CDR2 is ANQGSEA. V lost 0 bases to trimming and J lost 8 bases; unmatched junction nucleotides: 8. This CDR3 region has 15 residues. The DNA of the CDR3 is TGCAGCGTTGAAGATCTAGCGGGAGGCGAGGGCACCCAGTACTTC. Protein: CSVEDLAGGEGTQYF.

This clonotype was seen a few times. The chain joins TRBV10-3 to TRBJ2-7, with D tentatively TRBD1 (5 bases). Per the germline V gene, CDR1 is ENHRY and CDR2 is SYGVKD. The CDR3 is 15 residues long. Trimming shortened V by 2 bases and J by 0 bases, and 11 bases separated the two germline ends. The CDR3 nucleotides are TGTGCCATCAGTGAGGGACACTCGAGCTCCTACGAGCAGTACTTC. The encoded protein is CAISEGHSSSYEQYF.

This chain uses TRBV20-1 with TRBJ2-7; no firm D call. This CDR3 is built from 14 residues. V was pared by 0 bases and J by 2 bases, with 11 bases between. The germline gives CDR1 DFQATT, CDR2 SNEGSKA (reference sequence). CDR3 DNA: TGCAGTGCTAGAGATCGAGACCAAACCTACGAGCAGTACTTC. Translating it yields CSARDRDQTYEQYF.

In regard to this clonotype: A read error may explain this, as a much larger clone is one base away. V and J are TRBV20-1 and TRBJ2-7, with D uncertain. The germline CDR1 and CDR2 sequences are DFQATT and SNEGSKA (reference sequence). This CDR3 comprises 12 residues. This CDR3 is CRASRGFYEQYF. CDR3 coding DNA: TGCAGGGCTAGTCGTGGATTCTACGAGCAGTACTTC.

The chain is built from TRBV12-3 or TRBV12-4 and TRBJ2-1, with TRBD2 matching 11 bases. After removal of 7 bases from V and 6 bases from J, the junction contained 8 bases not matched to a gene. This CDR3 has 15 amino acids. The CDR3 DNA reads TGTGCCAGCACCCCCACTAGCGGGAGAGTCAATGAGCAGTTCTTC. This gives the protein CASTPTSGRVNEQFF.

CDR3 region: CSAREQGRTYEQYF. CDR3 nucleotides: TGCAGTGCTAGAGAACAGGGTCGTACCTACGAGCAGTACTTC. This chain connects TRBV20-1 to TRBJ2-5; possible D gene TRBD1, 6 bases. The J call may be in error: the DNA end matches TRBJ2-7 better. Germline V CDR1 and CDR2: DFQATT, SNEGSKA (reference sequence). This CDR3 contains 14 residues.

This clonotype was found a few times. The chain joins TRBV6-5 to TRBJ2-7; TRBD1 or TRBD2 may be the D gene (5 bases each). Trimming took 4 bases from V and 5 from J, leaving 21 bases between them. This CDR3 has 16 residues. Germline CDR1 is MNHEY and CDR2 is SVGAGI. This chain's CDR3 is CASSSPTGLHLNEQYF. The DNA of the CDR3 is TGTGCCAGCAGTTCCCCGACGGGGCTCCACCTCAACGAGCAGTACTTC.

This chain uses TRBV11-2 with TRBJ1-6; no firm D call. The germline gives CDR1 SGHAT, CDR2 FQNNGV. Trimming took off 7 bases at V and 5 bases at J, with 12 bases between the two ends. This CDR3 comprises 14 residues. CDR3 protein: CASTFDLDNSPLHF. The CDR3 region has the DNA TGTGCCAGCACCTTCGACCTTGATAATTCACCCCTCCACTTT.

The rearrangement links TRBV6-1 to TRBJ2-1, with D possibly being TRBD1 (6 bases). Germline-derived CDR1 and CDR2 are MNHNS and SASEGT. Between the trimmed V and J ends, which lost 9 bases and 6 bases, there was a span of 15 bases. The CDR3 runs 13 residues. The CDR3 DNA sequence: TGTGCCAGTTACAGGGAAACTCCCAATGAGCAGTTCTTC. It is translated as CASYRETPNEQFF.

This clonotype has a single count. A much larger clone sits a single nucleotide away, making a read error possible. The chain couples TRBV5-1 to TRBJ2-5, with a weak D call TRBD1 (5 bases). Germline CDR1 and CDR2: SGHRS and YFSETQ. The CDR3 runs 13 residues. Written as DNA, the CDR3 is TGCGCCAGCAGCTTGGGAACAGGAGAGACCCGGTACTTC. Its protein product is CASSLGTGETRYF.

Concerning this clonotype itself: The conserved closing phenylalanine or tryptophan is absent in this CDR3, likely reflecting a read error. V usage is TRBV9 and J usage is TRBJ1-2; D is perhaps TRBD1 (6 bases). The CDR3 extends over 18 amino acids. The germline V gene has CDR1 SGDLS and CDR2 YYNGEE. V lost 4 bases and J lost 0, with 22 bases in between. Here the CDR3 reads CASSPGRGARSANYGYTC. Here the CDR3 DNA reads TGTGCCAGCAGCCCCGGTAGGGGGGCACGGTCGGCTAACTATGGCTACACCTGC.

This clonotype has a handful of counts. The chain links TRBV10-2 to TRBJ2-1; 9 bases are shared with TRBD2. Germline lookup yields CDR1 WSHSY and CDR2 SAAADI. The CDR3 has 16 residues. Trimming cost V 10 bases and J 3 bases; bases outside gene matches: 13. CDR3 in amino acids: CATATLAGEVYNEQFF. As DNA, the CDR3 is TGCGCCACTGCCACCTTAGCGGGAGAGGTCTACAATGAGCAGTTCTTC.

The rearrangement uses TRBV6-2 or TRBV6-3 and TRBJ2-1; 8 bases are a match to TRBD1. CDR1 and CDR2 (germline): MNHEY, SVGEGT. The V segment lost 4 bases and the J segment 10 bases; nucleotides outside the gene matches: 15. CDR3 length: 16 residues. The CDR3 is CASSLDRETLFEEQFF. In nucleotides, the CDR3 is TGTGCCAGCAGTTTGGACAGGGAAACCCTTTTTGAAGAGCAGTTCTTC.

V gene TRBV6-5 combines with J gene TRBJ2-5; tentatively, D is TRBD2 (5 bases). Germline loops: CDR1 MNHEY, CDR2 SVGAGI. The CDR3 extends over 16 amino acids. The V end was cut by 0 bases, the J end by 4 bases, with 15 bases between. The DNA of the CDR3 is TGTGCCAGCAGTTACTCGGGGATACGGGGATCAGAGACCCAGTACTTC. Its translation: CASSYSGIRGSETQYF.

V and J are TRBV7-2 and TRBJ2-3; D possibly corresponds to TRBD1 (5 bases). This CDR3 region has 14 residues. V was clipped by 5 bases and J by 4 bases, with 13 bases between them. The germline V gene has CDR1 SGHTA and CDR2 FQGNSA. CDR3 sequence reads: CASSARQFSDTQYF. CDR3 nucleotides: TGTGCCAGCAGCGCAAGACAGTTCTCAGATACGCAGTATTTT.

This clonotype was observed a handful of times. The CDR3 DNA follows: TGCGCCAGCAGTTCCAGGGGGGGCGTTAACAATGAGCAGTTCTTC. This codes for CASSSRGGVNNEQFF. This sequence joins TRBV5-1 and TRBJ2-1, with D possibly being TRBD1 or TRBD2 (7 bases each). The germline V gene has CDR1 SGHRS and CDR2 YFSETQ. The V and J ends lost 5 bases and 5 bases respectively, with 17 bases between them. The CDR3 length is 15 residues.

The V gene is TRBV27, the J gene TRBJ2-5, with 7 nucleotides matching TRBD1. Gene TRBJ2-7 matches the end of the DNA better, so the J call may be wrong. Per the germline V gene, CDR1 is MNHEY and CDR2 is SMNVEV (reference sequence). The CDR3 totals 15 residues. CDR3 amino acids: CASSLSGGPTYEQYF. The CDR3 DNA reads as TGTGCCAGCAGTTTATCAGGGGGCCCAACCTACGAGCAGTACTTC.